The source of this T cell receptor beta chain is a study of quantifying T cell responses using KT2 cells. Across the study: TCR alpha and beta constant-region primers primed reverse transcription of RNA.

V was trimmed by 3 bases and J by 3 bases, leaving 12 bases between them. The CDR3 is 15 residues long. The cDNA 3' end received a ligated oligonucleotide with a UMI. First-round PCR used four to five cycles and beta primers RC1.1 and RC1.2 covering TRBC1 and TRBC2. Via MiXCR, TCRdb re-called the UMI-ligation and nested PCR reads, giving one row per CDR3 protein. The profile shows 25,000 to 35,000 distinct CDR3 sequences, 6% to 9.5% of them singletons. The table lists this clonotype with a few counts. The sequenced material came from PBMCs spiked with cells of the T cell clone KT2. This clonotype was obtained from a human donor. The rearrangement uses TRBV12-3 or TRBV12-4 and TRBJ2-1; D is unresolved. In DNA form, the CDR3 reads TGTGCCAGCAGTTTGGTAGCTAGGAGCTACAATGAGCAGTTCTTC. Translation gives CASSLVARSYNEQFF.